This T cell receptor beta chain derives from a study of regulatory T cells. Whole-study findings and limits: CD3G-deficient patients' regulatory T cells showed reduced Shannon diversity versus autologous conventional CD4+ and control regulatory cells.

The primer mix had 52 TRBV and 13 TRBJ primers. Sequencing was performed with immunoSEQ multiplex PCR; in TCRdb, only in-frame clones are kept and a portion is missing. The sample lists a few thousand clones; approximately 96% were seen once. The CDR3 spans 13 residues. V gave up 7 bases and J gave up 4 bases, with 13 bases separating them. Germline assignment: CDR1 MDHEN and CDR2 SYDVKM. Details on this clone: Its antigen is not identified.

CD4+ T cells were divided by sorting: CD25-high CD127-low Tregs, CD25-low CD127-high conventional cells. Sequences were obtained from CD4+ Tregs sorted from blood. This TCR derives from a person aged 18 to 30 with CD3G deficiency. The chain links TRBV28 to TRBJ1-2; D is unclear. The CDR3 DNA reads TGTGCCAGCACCGCCGGTTCAAGCTATGGCTACACCTTC. It specifies CASTAGSSYGYTF.